This TCR beta chain was recorded in a study of blood T cells in healthy people across ages. Findings and caveats of the study: The study regarded diversity estimates from one million T cells as underestimates.

Sample-barcoded 5' priming and a J-beta primer mix drove a second PCR of roughly 6 to 12 cycles. TCRdb itself ran the 5' RACE reads through MiXCR, one entry per CDR3 protein. The sample carries about 290,000 distinct CDR3 sequences, around 29% recorded once. This clonotype was detected only a few times. The antigen is not known. The CDR3 runs to 12 residues. Looked up from germline, CDR1 is SQVTM and CDR2 is ANQGSEA. Sequencing was carried out using blood. This TCR was recovered from a woman aged 70 to 79 in good health. The rearrangement links TRBV29-1 to TRBJ2-5, with 8 bases fitting TRBD1. Gene TRBJ2-1 matches the end of the DNA better, so the J call may be wrong. For the CDR3, the DNA is TGCAGCGTCGGACAGGGCGAACCCGAGCAGTTCTTC. As protein: CSVGQGEPEQFF.